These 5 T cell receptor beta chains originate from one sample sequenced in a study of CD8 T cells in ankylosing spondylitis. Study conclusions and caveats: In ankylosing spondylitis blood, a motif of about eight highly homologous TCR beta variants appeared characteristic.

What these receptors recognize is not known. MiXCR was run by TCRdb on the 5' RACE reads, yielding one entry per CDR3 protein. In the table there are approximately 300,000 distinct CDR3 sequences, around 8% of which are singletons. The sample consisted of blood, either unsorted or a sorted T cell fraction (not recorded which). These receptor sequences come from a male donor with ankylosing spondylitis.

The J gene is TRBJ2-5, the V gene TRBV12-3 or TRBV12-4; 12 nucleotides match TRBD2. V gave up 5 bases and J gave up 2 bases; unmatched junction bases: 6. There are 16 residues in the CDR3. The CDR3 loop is CASSARLAGVQETQYF. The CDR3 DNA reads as TGTGCCAGCAGTGCCAGACTAGCGGGAGTGCAAGAGACCCAGTACTTC.

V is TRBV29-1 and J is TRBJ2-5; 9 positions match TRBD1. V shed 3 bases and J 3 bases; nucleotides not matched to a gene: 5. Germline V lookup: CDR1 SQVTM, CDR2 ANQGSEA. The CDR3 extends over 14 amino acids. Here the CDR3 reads CSVDRRDREETQYF. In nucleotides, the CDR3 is TGCAGCGTTGATAGGCGGGACAGGGAAGAGACCCAGTACTTC.

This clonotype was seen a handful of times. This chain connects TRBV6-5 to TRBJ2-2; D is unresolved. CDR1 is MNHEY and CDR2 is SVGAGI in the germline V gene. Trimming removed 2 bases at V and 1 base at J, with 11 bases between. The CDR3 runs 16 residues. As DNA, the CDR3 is TGTGCCAGCAGTTACGACTCGCTAATGAACACCGGGGAGCTGTTTTTT. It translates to CASSYDSLMNTGELFF.

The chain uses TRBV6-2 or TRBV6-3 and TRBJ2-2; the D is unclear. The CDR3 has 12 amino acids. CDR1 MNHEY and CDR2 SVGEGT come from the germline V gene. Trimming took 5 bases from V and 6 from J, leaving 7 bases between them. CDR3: CASSKEAGELFF. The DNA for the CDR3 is TGTGCCAGCAGTAAAGAAGCCGGGGAGCTGTTTTTT.

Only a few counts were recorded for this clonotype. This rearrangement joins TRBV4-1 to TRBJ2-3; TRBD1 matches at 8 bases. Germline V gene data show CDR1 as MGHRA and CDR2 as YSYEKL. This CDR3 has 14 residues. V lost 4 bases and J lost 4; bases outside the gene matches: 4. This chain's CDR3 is CASSPGQGPDTQYF. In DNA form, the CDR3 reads TGCGCCAGCAGCCCCGGACAGGGCCCAGATACGCAGTATTTT.